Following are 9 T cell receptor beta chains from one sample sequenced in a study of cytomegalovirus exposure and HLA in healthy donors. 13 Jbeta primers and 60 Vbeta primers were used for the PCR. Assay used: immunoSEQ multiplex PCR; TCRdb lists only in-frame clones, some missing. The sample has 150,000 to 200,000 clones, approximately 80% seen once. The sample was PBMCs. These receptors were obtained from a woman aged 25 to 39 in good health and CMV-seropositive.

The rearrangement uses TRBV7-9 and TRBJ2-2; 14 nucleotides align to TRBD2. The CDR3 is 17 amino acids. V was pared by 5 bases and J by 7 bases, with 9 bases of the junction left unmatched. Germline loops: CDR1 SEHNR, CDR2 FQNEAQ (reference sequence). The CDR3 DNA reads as TGTGCCAGCAGCCAGGGACTAGCGGGAGAGGAGCACGGGGAGCTGTTTTTT. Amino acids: CASSQGLAGEEHGELFF.

This CDR3 is CASSAGQGTQPQHF. The CDR3, as DNA: TGCGCCAGCAGTGCGGGACAGGGGACACAGCCCCAGCATTTT. The chain uses TRBV10-1 and TRBJ1-5; 10 bases are a match to TRBD1. Germline CDR1 reads WNHNN; CDR2 reads SYGVQD (reference sequence). V lost 4 bases and J lost 7; bases outside the gene matches: 4. This CDR3 has 14 residues.

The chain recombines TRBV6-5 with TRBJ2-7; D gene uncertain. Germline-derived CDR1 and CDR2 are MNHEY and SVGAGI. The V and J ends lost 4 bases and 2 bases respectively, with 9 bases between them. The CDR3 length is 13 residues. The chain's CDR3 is CASSSGLPYEQYF. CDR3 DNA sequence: TGTGCCAGCAGTTCAGGCCTCCCCTACGAGCAGTACTTC.

In DNA form, the CDR3 reads TGCGCCAGCAGCTTGGACGCAAGCCCCAATCAGCCCCAGCATTTT. The encoded protein is CASSLDASPNQPQHF. This chain uses TRBV5-1 with TRBJ1-5; no definite D call. Trimming removed 0 bases at V and 3 bases at J, with 10 bases between. There are 15 residues in the CDR3. Germline CDR1 and CDR2: SGHRS and YFSETQ.

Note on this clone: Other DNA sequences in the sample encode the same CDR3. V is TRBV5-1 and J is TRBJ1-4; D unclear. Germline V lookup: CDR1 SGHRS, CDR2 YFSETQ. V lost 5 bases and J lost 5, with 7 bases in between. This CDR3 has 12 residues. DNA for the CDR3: TGCGCCAGCAGACAGTCAAATGAAAAACTGTTTTTT. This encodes CASRQSNEKLFF.

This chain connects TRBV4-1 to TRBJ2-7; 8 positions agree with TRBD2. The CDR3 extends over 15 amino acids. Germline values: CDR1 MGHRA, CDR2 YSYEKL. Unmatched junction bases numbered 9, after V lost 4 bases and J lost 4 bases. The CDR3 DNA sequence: TGCGCCAGCAGCCCGACACTAGCGGAACCGTACGAGCAGTACTTC. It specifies CASSPTLAEPYEQYF.

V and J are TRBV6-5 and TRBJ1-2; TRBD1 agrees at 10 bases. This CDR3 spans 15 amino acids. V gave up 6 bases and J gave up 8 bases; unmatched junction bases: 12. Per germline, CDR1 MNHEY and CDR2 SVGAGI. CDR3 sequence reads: CASSPTGGGSAGYTF. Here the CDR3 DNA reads TGTGCCAGCAGCCCGACAGGGGGCGGTTCAGCGGGCTACACCTTC.

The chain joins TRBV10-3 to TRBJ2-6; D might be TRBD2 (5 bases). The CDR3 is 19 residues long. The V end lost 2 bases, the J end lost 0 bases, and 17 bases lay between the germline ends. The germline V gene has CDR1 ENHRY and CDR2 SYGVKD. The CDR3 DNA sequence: TGTGCCATCAGTGAGCCTGGACCGCGACTACCCTCTGGGGCCAACGTCCTGACTTTC. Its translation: CAISEPGPRLPSGANVLTF.

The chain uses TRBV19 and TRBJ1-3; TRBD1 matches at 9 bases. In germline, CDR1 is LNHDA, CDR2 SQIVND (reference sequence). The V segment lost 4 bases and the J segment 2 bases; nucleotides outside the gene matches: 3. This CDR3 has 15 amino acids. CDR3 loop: CASSSHRGPGNTIYF. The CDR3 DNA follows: TGTGCCAGTAGTAGTCACAGGGGGCCTGGAAACACCATATATTTT.